These T cell receptor beta chains were read from a single sample in a study of regulatory T cells in long-lasting Graves disease. MiXCR, applied by TCRdb to the multiplex PCR reads, yields one record per CDR3 protein. The table shows roughly 450,000 distinct CDR3 sequences, with less than 25% occurring only once. The specimen comprised peripheral blood mononuclear cells (PBMCs), sampled when the disease was refractory, from a patient treated with antithyroid drugs. The source is a female donor with Graves disease. Each CDR3 is given without its conserved first and last residue. A D gene is named only where the DNA matches it firmly.

v_gene: TRBV7-2; d_gene: TRBD2; j_gene: TRBJ2-7; CDR3aa: ASSWGLASEQY
v_gene: TRBV7-8; d_gene: TRBD1; j_gene: TRBJ1-1; CDR3aa: ASSLARTGVPEAF
v_gene: TRBV18; d_gene: -; j_gene: TRBJ2-1; CDR3aa: ASSPIGRTNEQF
v_gene: TRBV27; d_gene: -; j_gene: TRBJ2-7; CDR3aa: ASSFGLNRGEQY
v_gene: TRBV5-6; d_gene: -; j_gene: TRBJ1-5; CDR3aa: ASSMGLNQPQH
v_gene: TRBV28; d_gene: -; j_gene: TRBJ2-1; CDR3aa: ASRGAVGSSYNEQF
v_gene: TRBV19; d_gene: -; j_gene: TRBJ2-5; CDR3aa: ASSAEETQY
v_gene: TRBV5-1; d_gene: -; j_gene: TRBJ2-1; CDR3aa: ASSWGGTGANEQF
v_gene: TRBV19; d_gene: -; j_gene: TRBJ2-7; CDR3aa: ASSYQPQETYEQY
v_gene: TRBV7-6; d_gene: -; j_gene: TRBJ1-5; CDR3aa: ASSLKPEGQPQH
v_gene: TRBV28; d_gene: TRBD2; j_gene: TRBJ2-7; CDR3aa: ASSLGGEQY
v_gene: TRBV28; d_gene: -; j_gene: TRBJ2-7; CDR3aa: ASSSGLTLRYEQY
v_gene: TRBV9; d_gene: TRBD2; j_gene: TRBJ2-7; CDR3aa: ASSPQKGLAGGEQY
v_gene: TRBV28; d_gene: TRBD1; j_gene: TRBJ2-7; CDR3aa: ASSVGTGNSYEQY
v_gene: TRBV9; d_gene: -; j_gene: TRBJ2-7; CDR3aa: ASSGPTGYEQY